This T cell receptor beta chain was captured by sequencing in a study of T-cell reconstitution after alpha-beta-depleted transplantation in children (dated by TCRdb to between 2015 and 2016). Some background on the complete study: Using TCR repertoire profiling, the study followed T-cell immune reconstitution in a quantitative way in children after TCRalphabeta/CD19-depleted allogeneic hematopoietic cell transplantation. Points the paper makes about the study in general: Over subsequent months, a decline in hyperexpanded clone frequencies was noted, and after one year, T-cell counts and TCRbeta diversity were mostly ascribed to newly produced T cells. In some patients, high TCRbeta diversity at day 60 was attributed to recipient T cells and intrathymic progenitors that had survived conditioning. Apparently early alphabetaT-cell count recovery about two months after transplant reportedly relied on only several hundred rapidly expanded clones derived from non-depleted graft cells.

This clonotype was observed a handful of times. The antigen this receptor binds is unknown. No base-level quality is on record; no much larger clone is a single base apart. As encoded in the germline V gene, CDR1 is SGHTA while CDR2 is FQGNSA. Unmatched junction bases come to 12, with V trimmed by 7 bases and J by 6 bases. CDR3 length: 15 amino acids, cysteine to phenylalanine. Only the CDR3 part of the read is kept: 45 bases, read in frame from the first base. The sample's treatment or condition label is to be understood as: allogeneic hematopoietic cell transplantation with graft depleted of TCRalphabeta T cells and CD19 B cells. TCRalphabeta/CD19-depleted allogeneic hematopoietic cell grafts were given to the transplant recipients, all of whom were children. Library construction relied on PCR. The listed sequencing device is Illumina HiSeq 2500. Molecular barcoding was employed in the preparation of TCR libraries, with unique molecular identifiers being used to normalize TCRbeta repertoire quantification. TCRdb took the public reads, trimmed them with fastp at Q25, ran MiXCR for clone calling and kept in-frame beta chains. All rows with the same CDR3 protein become a single entry with the most common DNA and genes. This sample lists about 460,000 distinct CDR3 sequences; 10% were detected once. 2% of the sample is taken by the ten largest.

The sequence is built from TRBV7-2 and TRBJ2-7, and 10 junctional nucleotides match TRBD2. The source is a child aged 2-15 years with inherited bone marrow failure, due to receive a stem cell transplant. Sequencing was performed on PBMCs, taken before TCRalphabeta/CD19-depleted stem cell transplant. For the CDR3, the sequence is CASKVAGGLLREQYF. The nucleotides are TGTGCCAGCAAGGTAGCGGGAGGCCTCCTTCGCGAGCAGTACTTC.